This entry features one T cell receptor (beta chain) sequence. V gave up 7 bases and J gave up 5 bases, with 11 bases separating them. The CDR3 has 13 residues. Germline assignment: CDR1 SNHLY and CDR2 FYNNEI. Generated by immunoSEQ multiplex PCR, the TCRdb table keeps only in-frame clones and is missing some. The sample yields around 2.5 million clones, roughly 93% seen once. The data derive from a study of shared clonotypes between healthy human individuals. The material sequenced was naive CD4+ T cells from PBMCs. As for subset: CD45RA+ positively selected. This TCR came from a man aged 18 to 30 in good health. Some clones in this sample may be carry-over from other donors' samples. The gene calls are TRBV2 and TRBJ2-2; D is perhaps TRBD2 (6 bases). DNA of the CDR3: TGTGCCAGCAACCCTGGGGGGACCGGGGAGCTGTTTTTT. It translates to CASNPGGTGELFF.